These 15 T cell receptor beta chains were sequenced from one sample in a study of monozygotic twins with inflammatory bowel disease (dated by TCRdb to between 2018 and 2021). The method was 5' RACE. The sequencing machine was an Illumina HiSeq 2500. TCRdb reprocessed the sequencing reads and holds a single record per CDR3 protein sequence, with no DNA. The record for this sample contains some 440,000 distinct CDR3 sequences. Of the sample, 2% to 3% is held by the ten largest clones. Sequenced material: blood. These receptor sequences come from a human donor with ulcerative colitis or Crohn's disease, or a healthy co-twin of an affected twin (not recorded which).

This chain connects TRBV20-1 to TRBJ2-3. There are 15 residues in the CDR3. Per the germline V gene, CDR1 is DFQATT and CDR2 is SNEGSKA (reference sequence). The CDR3 loop is CSARDQGRNTDTQYF.

The chain is built from TRBV19 and TRBJ1-2. Per the germline V gene, CDR1 is LNHDA and CDR2 is SQIVND (reference sequence). The CDR3 is made up of 15 amino acids. CDR3 amino acids: CASRRSEFTNYGYTF.

CDR3 sequence: CASSFLPGQFSYEQYF. The chain uses TRBV7-2 and TRBJ2-7; TCRdb outputs TRBD1, but without DNA this stays unchecked. Looked up from germline, CDR1 is SGHTA and CDR2 is FQGNSA. The CDR3 has 16 residues.

The rearrangement joins TRBV6-1 to TRBJ2-2; the D gene TCRdb calls, TRBD2, cannot be checked with no DNA. Germline CDR1 MNHNS, CDR2 SASEGT. The CDR3 runs 15 residues. CDR3 region: CASGLAGTNTGELFF.

This CDR3 reads CASSPRTGGLNEQYF. The rearrangement links TRBV5-1 to TRBJ2-7; TCRdb's D call, TRBD1, is unchecked because there is no DNA. Germline CDR1 is SGHRS and CDR2 is YFSETQ. The CDR3 is 15 amino acids.

The chain is built from TRBV18 and TRBJ2-7; TCRdb's D call of TRBD2 is untestable without DNA. Germline values: CDR1 KGHSH, CDR2 LQKENI. The CDR3 is made up of 15 amino acids. Here the CDR3 reads CASSPVAGGISEQYF.

The CDR3 loop reads CASSEATTSITDTQYF. V usage is TRBV3-1 and J usage is TRBJ2-3; TCRdb gives TRBD2 as the D gene, but with no DNA this cannot be confirmed. Germline CDR1 reads LGHDT; CDR2 reads YNNKEL (reference sequence). There are 16 residues in the CDR3.

The chain recombines TRBV28 with TRBJ2-1; TCRdb's assignment of TRBD1 cannot be checked, as there is no DNA. The CDR3 contains 15 residues. Per germline, CDR1 MDHEN and CDR2 SYDVKM. This CDR3 reads CASSLGDRDWGEQFF. The full variable domain, rest sourced from reference TRBV28 and TRBJ2-1, is DVKVTQSSRYLVKRTGEKVFLECVQDMDHENMFWYRQDPGLGLRLIYFSYDVKMKEKGDIPEGYSVSREKKERFSLILESASTNQTSMYLCASSLGDRDWGEQFFGPGTRLTVL.

This sequence joins TRBV7-2 and TRBJ1-3; the D gene TCRdb calls, TRBD1, cannot be checked with no DNA. The germline CDR1 and CDR2 sequences are SGHTA and FQGNSA. There are 16 residues in the CDR3. This chain's CDR3 is CASSLVGGQVGNTIYF.

The chain carries TRBV18 and TRBJ2-1; TCRdb's assignment of TRBD2 cannot be checked, as there is no DNA. CDR3 length: 14 residues. CDR1 is KGHSH, CDR2 LQKENI, per germline. The CDR3 spells CASSPTAGEAEQFF.

This rearrangement joins TRBV3-1 to TRBJ2-7; TCRdb outputs TRBD1, but without DNA this stays unchecked. In germline, CDR1 is LGHDT, CDR2 YNNKEL (reference sequence). The length of the CDR3 is 14 residues. CDR3 region: CASSQGQIHREQYF.

V usage is TRBV12-3 or TRBV12-4 and J usage is TRBJ1-4. The length of the CDR3 is 15 residues. CDR3: CASSAEKGRDEKLFF.

V is TRBV12-3 or TRBV12-4 and J is TRBJ1-1. The CDR3 contains 12 residues. CDR3 amino acids: CASSFHGTEAFF.

The rearrangement links TRBV15 to TRBJ2-1; TCRdb lists TRBD2, though no DNA is available to test this call. The CDR3 consists of 19 residues. Looked up from germline, CDR1 is LNHNV and CDR2 is YYDKDF (reference sequence). CDR3 residues: CATSRDQVVAGGLYNEQFF.

The chain has TRBV24-1 and TRBJ2-1. The CDR3 is made up of 11 amino acids. The germline gives CDR1 KGHDR, CDR2 SFDVKD. The CDR3 sequence is CATSVGDEQFF.